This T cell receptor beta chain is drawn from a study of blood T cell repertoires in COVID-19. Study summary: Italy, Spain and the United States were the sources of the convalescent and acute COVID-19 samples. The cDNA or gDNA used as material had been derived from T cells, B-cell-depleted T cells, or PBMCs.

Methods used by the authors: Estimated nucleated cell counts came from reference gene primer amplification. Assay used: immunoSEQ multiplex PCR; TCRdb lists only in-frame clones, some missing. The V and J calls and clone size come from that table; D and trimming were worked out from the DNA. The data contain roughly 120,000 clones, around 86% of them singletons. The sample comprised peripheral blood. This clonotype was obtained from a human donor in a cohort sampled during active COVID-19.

The CDR3 sequence is CASRLGLASTGELFF. The CDR3 DNA sequence: TGTGCCAGCAGACTTGGACTAGCTTCCACCGGGGAGCTGTTTTTT. V usage is TRBV7-9 and J usage is TRBJ2-2; 8 positions match TRBD2. Trimming at V came to 6 bases and at J to 4 bases, leaving 7 bases not matched to a gene. Germline-derived CDR1 and CDR2 are SEHNR and FQNEAQ (reference sequence). The CDR3 runs 15 residues.